This T cell receptor (beta chain) originates from a study of blood T cells in healthy people across ages. The V gene's germline CDR1 is ENHRY and CDR2 SYGVKD. The length of the CDR3 is 14 residues. As for this clonotype: Mismatch with germline at one junction end may stem from a read error.

A J-beta primer mix and a sample-barcoded 5' primer were used in a second PCR of roughly 6 to 11 cycles. TCRdb analysed the 5' RACE reads with MiXCR anew, one entry per CDR3 protein. This sample has 980,000 or so distinct CDR3 sequences, with around 49% found just once. This sequence originates from a young man in good health. Sequenced input: blood. The chain carries TRBV10-3 and TRBJ1-5; a weak D match, TRBD1 (6 bases). The CDR3 is CAIGERGSNQPQHF. CDR3 nucleotides: TGTGCCATCGGTGAGAGGGGGAGCAATCAGCCCCAGCATTTT.